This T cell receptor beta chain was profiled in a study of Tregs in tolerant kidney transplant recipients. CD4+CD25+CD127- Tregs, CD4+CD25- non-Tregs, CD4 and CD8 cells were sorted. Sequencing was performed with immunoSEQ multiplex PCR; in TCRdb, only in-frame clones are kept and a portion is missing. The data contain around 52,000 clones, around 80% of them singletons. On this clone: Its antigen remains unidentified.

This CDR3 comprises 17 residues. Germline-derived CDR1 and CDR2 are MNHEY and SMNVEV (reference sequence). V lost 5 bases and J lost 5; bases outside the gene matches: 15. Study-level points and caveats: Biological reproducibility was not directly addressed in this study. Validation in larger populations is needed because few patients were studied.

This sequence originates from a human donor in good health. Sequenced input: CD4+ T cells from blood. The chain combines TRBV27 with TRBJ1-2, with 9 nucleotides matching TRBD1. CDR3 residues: CASSLPPLTGGRYGYTF. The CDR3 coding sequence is TGTGCCAGCAGTCTCCCTCCCCTGACAGGGGGGCGTTATGGCTACACCTTC.